Detailed here is one T cell receptor (beta chain). Per the original data handling: Using reference gene primer amplification, nucleated cell counts were estimated. Sequencing used immunoSEQ multiplex PCR; TCRdb keeps in-frame clones, though not all of them. That table gives V, J and clone size, and the DNA gave D and trimming. This table has about 48,000 clones, roughly four fifths appearing once. The data derive from a study of blood T cell repertoires in COVID-19. The CDR3 contains 16 residues. The V end was cut by 3 bases, the J end by 4 bases, with 18 bases between. Germline assignment: CDR1 GTSNPN and CDR2 SVGIG (reference sequence).

The TCR was taken from a man aged 35 to 55 with acute or convalescent COVID-19. The sample was peripheral blood. The rearrangement links TRBV30 to TRBJ1-4; D unresolved. The CDR3 reads CAWSPKSGFRNEKLFF. CDR3 coding DNA: TGTGCCTGGAGCCCCAAATCCGGGTTCCGTAATGAAAAACTGTTTTTT.